The rows below give T cell receptor beta chains drawn from one sample of a study of blood T cell repertoires in COVID-19. The repertoire was sequenced with immunoSEQ multiplex PCR; TCRdb's copy has only in-frame clones and lacks some. The sample records 200,000 to 300,000 clones, around 90% being singletons. Sequencing input: peripheral blood. The receptors were sampled from a woman in her sixties with COVID-19, enrolled during active disease. CDR3s include the opening cysteine and the closing phenylalanine or tryptophan. A D gene is named only where the DNA matches it firmly. A clone size is listed for some rows: how often the clone was seen (once, few, many), or a class if it is expanded.

CDR3 protein: CASRGGDQPQHF
CDR3 DNA: TGTGCCAGCAGGGGGGGGGATCAGCCCCAGCATTTT
V gene: TRBV28
clone size: once
D gene: -
J gene: TRBJ1-5

CDR3 protein: CASSTTSDSAGRLRYNEQFF
CDR3 DNA: TGCGCCAGCAGCACTACAAGCGATTCAGCGGGACGGCTCCGCTACAATGAGCAGTTCTTC
V gene: TRBV5-1
clone size: -
D gene: TRBD2
J gene: TRBJ2-1

CDR3 protein: CATKLVTGELFF
CDR3 DNA: TGTGCCACTAAGTTGGTCACCGGGGAGCTGTTTTTT
V gene: TRBV28
clone size: -
D gene: -
J gene: TRBJ2-2

CDR3 protein: CASRLTGDQPQHF
CDR3 DNA: TGTGCCAGCAGACTCACAGGGGATCAGCCCCAGCATTTT
V gene: TRBV12-3/TRBV12-4
clone size: -
D gene: TRBD1
J gene: TRBJ1-5

CDR3 protein: CASSRRTGGMAEAFF
CDR3 DNA: TGTGCCAGCAGCCGAAGGACAGGGGGGATGGCTGAAGCTTTCTTT
V gene: TRBV7-3
clone size: -
D gene: TRBD1
J gene: TRBJ1-1

CDR3 protein: CASSARNRGLSEQYF
CDR3 DNA: TGTGCCAGCAGCGCCCGGAACAGGGGTCTCTCCGAGCAGTACTTC
V gene: TRBV5-4
clone size: -
D gene: TRBD1
J gene: TRBJ2-7

CDR3 protein: CASSLLGSRDRGYEQYF
CDR3 DNA: TGTGCCAGCAGTTTATTAGGGTCGAGGGACAGGGGATACGAGCAGTACTTC
V gene: TRBV28
clone size: -
D gene: TRBD1
J gene: TRBJ2-7

CDR3 protein: CASSSAQGAAHTQYF
CDR3 DNA: TGTGCCAGCAGTTCAGCGCAGGGGGCGGCTCATACGCAGTATTTT
V gene: TRBV28
clone size: -
D gene: TRBD1
J gene: TRBJ2-3

CDR3 protein: CASSALGTGGGYTF
CDR3 DNA: TGTGCCAGCAGCGCGTTGGGGACAGGGGGCGGCTACACCTTC
V gene: TRBV9
clone size: -
D gene: TRBD1
J gene: TRBJ1-2

CDR3 protein: CASRGRVGGAGELFF
CDR3 DNA: TGTGCCAGTAGAGGACGTGTGGGAGGGGCCGGGGAGCTGTTTTTT
V gene: TRBV19
clone size: -
D gene: TRBD2
J gene: TRBJ2-2

CDR3 protein: CASSEAGQGGRGSPLHF
CDR3 DNA: TGTGCCAGCAGTGAAGCAGGACAGGGGGGAAGAGGGTCACCCCTCCACTTT
V gene: TRBV6-1
clone size: -
D gene: TRBD1
J gene: TRBJ1-6

CDR3 protein: CAWSRGSYEQYF
CDR3 DNA: TGTGCCTGGAGTCGGGGCTCCTACGAGCAGTACTTC
V gene: TRBV30
clone size: once
D gene: -
J gene: TRBJ2-7

CDR3 protein: CASSLGLYNEQFF
CDR3 DNA: TGTGCCAGCAGCTTAGGACTCTACAATGAGCAGTTCTTC
V gene: TRBV11-2
clone size: -
D gene: -
J gene: TRBJ2-1

CDR3 protein: CATQQRASGSWGDTQYF
CDR3 DNA: TGTGCCACCCAGCAGAGGGCTAGCGGGAGTTGGGGAGATACGCAGTATTTT
V gene: TRBV15
clone size: few
D gene: TRBD2
J gene: TRBJ2-3

CDR3 protein: CSGGQGAANYGYTF
CDR3 DNA: TGCAGCGGGGGACAGGGGGCGGCGAACTATGGCTACACCTTC
V gene: TRBV29-1
clone size: once
D gene: TRBD1
J gene: TRBJ1-2

CDR3 protein: CASSLRTGGYNEQFF
CDR3 DNA: TGTGCCAGCAGCCTCCGGACAGGGGGCTACAATGAGCAGTTCTTC
V gene: TRBV7-6
clone size: many
D gene: TRBD1
J gene: TRBJ2-1

CDR3 protein: CASSLESSGYNEQFF
CDR3 DNA: TGTGCCAGCAGCTTAGAGTCCAGCGGCTACAATGAGCAGTTCTTC
V gene: TRBV7-6
clone size: -
D gene: -
J gene: TRBJ2-1

CDR3 protein: CATSPALGGRATTQYF
CDR3 DNA: TGTGCCACCAGCCCTGCTTTGGGCGGGAGGGCCACTACGCAGTATTTT
V gene: TRBV15
clone size: -
D gene: TRBD2
J gene: TRBJ2-3

CDR3 protein: CASSEPDRGLQPQHF
CDR3 DNA: TGTGCCAGCAGCGAACCGGACAGGGGGCTTCAGCCCCAGCATTTT
V gene: TRBV7-2
clone size: -
D gene: TRBD1
J gene: TRBJ1-5

CDR3 protein: CSVVGGLNNEQFF
CDR3 DNA: TGCAGCGTGGTTGGAGGACTCAACAATGAGCAGTTCTTC
V gene: TRBV29-1
clone size: -
D gene: -
J gene: TRBJ2-1

CDR3 protein: CATSETKPGLAGAREQFF
CDR3 DNA: TGTGCCACCAGTGAGACTAAACCGGGACTAGCGGGAGCCAGAGAGCAGTTCTTC
V gene: TRBV24-1
clone size: -
D gene: TRBD2
J gene: TRBJ2-1

CDR3 protein: CASSQVDGGAEKLFF
CDR3 DNA: TGTGCCAGCAGCCAAGTCGACGGGGGTGCCGAAAAACTGTTTTTT
V gene: TRBV4-2
clone size: -
D gene: -
J gene: TRBJ1-4

CDR3 protein: CASSLWTGGSHYGYTF
CDR3 DNA: TGTGCCAGCAGTTTATGGACAGGGGGCTCGCACTATGGCTACACCTTC
V gene: TRBV28
clone size: -
D gene: TRBD1
J gene: TRBJ1-2

CDR3 protein: CASSYTWRQNTGELFF
CDR3 DNA: TGTGCCAGCAGTTATACTTGGCGGCAGAACACCGGGGAGCTGTTTTTT
V gene: TRBV6-5
clone size: -
D gene: -
J gene: TRBJ2-2

CDR3 protein: CASSLLPGQGGSRNTEAFF
CDR3 DNA: TGTGCCAGCAGCTTACTTCCCGGACAGGGAGGTTCTCGTAACACTGAAGCTTTCTTT
V gene: TRBV7-6
clone size: -
D gene: TRBD1
J gene: TRBJ1-1

CDR3 protein: CASSIWGGGYTF
CDR3 DNA: TGTGCCAGTAGTATTTGGGGAGGTGGCTACACCTTC
V gene: TRBV19
clone size: -
D gene: -
J gene: TRBJ1-2

CDR3 protein: CASSLWGQGRYEQYF
CDR3 DNA: TGTGCCAGCAGTTTATGGGGACAGGGGAGGTACGAGCAGTACTTC
V gene: TRBV28
clone size: few
D gene: TRBD1
J gene: TRBJ2-7

CDR3 protein: CASSPQAGVKEQFF
CDR3 DNA: TGTGCCAGCAGTCCCCAAGCGGGAGTTAAGGAGCAGTTCTTC
V gene: TRBV6-2/TRBV6-3
clone size: -
D gene: TRBD2
J gene: TRBJ2-1